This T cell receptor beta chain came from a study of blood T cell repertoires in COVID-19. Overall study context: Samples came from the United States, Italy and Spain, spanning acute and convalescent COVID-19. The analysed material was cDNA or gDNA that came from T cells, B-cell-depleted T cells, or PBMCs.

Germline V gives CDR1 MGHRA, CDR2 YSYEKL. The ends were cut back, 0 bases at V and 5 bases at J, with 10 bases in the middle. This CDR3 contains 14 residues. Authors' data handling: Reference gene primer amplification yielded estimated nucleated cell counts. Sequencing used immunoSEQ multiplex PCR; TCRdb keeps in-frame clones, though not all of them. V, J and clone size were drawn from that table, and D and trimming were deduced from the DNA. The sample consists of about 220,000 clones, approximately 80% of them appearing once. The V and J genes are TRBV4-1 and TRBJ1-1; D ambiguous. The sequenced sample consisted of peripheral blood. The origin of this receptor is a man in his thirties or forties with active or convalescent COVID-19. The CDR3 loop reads CASSQDLPRTEAFF. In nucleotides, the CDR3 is TGCGCCAGCAGCCAAGATCTCCCGAGAACTGAAGCTTTCTTT.